Shown below are 3 T cell receptor beta chains from a single sample sequenced in a study of Tregs in tolerant kidney transplant recipients. TCRdb's copy holds only in-frame clones and misses some; the assay was immunoSEQ multiplex PCR. The table lists tens of thousands of clones, 70% to 90% of them singletons. This specimen was Tregs from blood, taken before the transplant. These TCRs come from a human donor who received a combined kidney and bone marrow transplant.

This chain uses TRBV7-2 with TRBJ2-5, with 13 bases fitting TRBD2. Germline V gene data show CDR1 as SGHTA and CDR2 as FQGNSA. CDR3 length: 13 amino acids. V lost 10 bases, J lost 4 bases, and 3 bases stayed unmatched. The CDR3 coding sequence is TGTGCCATACTAGCGGGAGGGAGAGAGACCCAGTACTTC. It codes for CAILAGGRETQYF.

This clone was seen only once. V is TRBV5-1 and J is TRBJ2-5; perhaps TRBD2 as D (6 bases). Trimming shortened V by 4 bases and J by 5 bases, and 21 bases separated the two germline ends. The CDR3 has 16 amino acids. Germline V gene sequence: CDR1 SGHRS, CDR2 YFSETQ. CDR3: CASSPLGGFGGETQYF. The CDR3 bases are TGCGCCAGCAGCCCGCTTGGGGGGTTTGGCGGGGAGACCCAGTACTTC.

This clone came up a few times. The rearrangement uses TRBV6-5 and TRBJ1-2; 7 bases agree with TRBD1. The CDR3 totals 12 residues. Germline CDR1 is MNHEY and CDR2 is SVGAGI. Trimming took 5 bases from V and 7 from J; bases not matched to a gene: 4. The CDR3 here is CASSTGVGGYTF. The CDR3, as DNA: TGTGCCAGCAGTACAGGGGTTGGTGGCTACACCTTC.